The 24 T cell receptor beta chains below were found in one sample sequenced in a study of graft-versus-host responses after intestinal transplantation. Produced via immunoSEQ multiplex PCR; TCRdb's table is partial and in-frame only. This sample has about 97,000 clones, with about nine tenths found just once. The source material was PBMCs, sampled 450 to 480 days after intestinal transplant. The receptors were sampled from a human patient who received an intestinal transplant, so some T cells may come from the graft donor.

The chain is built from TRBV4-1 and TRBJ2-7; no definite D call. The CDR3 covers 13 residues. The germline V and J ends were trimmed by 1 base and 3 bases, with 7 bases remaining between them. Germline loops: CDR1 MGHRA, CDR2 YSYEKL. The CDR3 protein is CASSQGQNYEQYF. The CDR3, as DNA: TGCGCCAGCAGCCAAGGGCAGAACTACGAGCAGTACTTC.

The CDR3 is CASSQDLSYSNYGYTF. The CDR3 DNA follows: TGTGCCAGCAGCCAAGATCTGTCCTATTCCAACTATGGCTACACCTTC. This sequence joins TRBV4-2 and TRBJ1-2, with D hard to call. CDR1 is LGHNA and CDR2 is YNFKEQ in the germline V gene. This CDR3 region has 16 residues. Trimming removed 0 bases at V and 2 bases at J, with 13 bases between.

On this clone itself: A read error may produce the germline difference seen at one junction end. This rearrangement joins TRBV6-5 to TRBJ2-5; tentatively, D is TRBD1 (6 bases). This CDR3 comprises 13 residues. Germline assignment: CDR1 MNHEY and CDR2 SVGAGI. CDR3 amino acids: CASSYSAGEIQYF. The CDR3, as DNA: TGTGCCAGCAGTTACTCGGCAGGGGAGATCCAGTACTTC.

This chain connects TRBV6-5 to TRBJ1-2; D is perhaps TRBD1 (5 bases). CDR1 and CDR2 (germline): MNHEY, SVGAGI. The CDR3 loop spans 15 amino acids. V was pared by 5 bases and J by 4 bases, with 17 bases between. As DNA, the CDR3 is TGTGCCAGCAGTCCCCGTAGGACGGGGCCCTATGGCTACACCTTC. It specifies CASSPRRTGPYGYTF.

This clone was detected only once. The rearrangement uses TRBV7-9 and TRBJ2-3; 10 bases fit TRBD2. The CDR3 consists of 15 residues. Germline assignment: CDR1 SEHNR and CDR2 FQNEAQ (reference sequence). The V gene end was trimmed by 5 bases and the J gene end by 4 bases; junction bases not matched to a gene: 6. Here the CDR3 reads CASSRLAGVADTQYF. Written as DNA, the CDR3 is TGTGCCAGCAGCCGGCTAGCGGGGGTGGCAGATACGCAGTATTTT.

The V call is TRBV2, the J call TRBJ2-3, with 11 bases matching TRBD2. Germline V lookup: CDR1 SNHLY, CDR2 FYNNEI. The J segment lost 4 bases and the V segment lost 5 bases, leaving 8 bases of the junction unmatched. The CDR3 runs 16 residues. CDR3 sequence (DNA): TGTGCCAGCAGTCCGGACCCGGGACTAGCGGCAGATACGCAGTATTTT. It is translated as CASSPDPGLAADTQYF.

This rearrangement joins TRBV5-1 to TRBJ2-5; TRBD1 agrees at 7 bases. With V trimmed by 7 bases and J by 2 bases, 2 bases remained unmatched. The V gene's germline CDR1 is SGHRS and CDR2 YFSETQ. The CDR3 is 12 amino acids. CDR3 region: CASGQEQETQYF. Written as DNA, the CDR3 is TGCGCCAGCGGACAGGAGCAAGAGACCCAGTACTTC.

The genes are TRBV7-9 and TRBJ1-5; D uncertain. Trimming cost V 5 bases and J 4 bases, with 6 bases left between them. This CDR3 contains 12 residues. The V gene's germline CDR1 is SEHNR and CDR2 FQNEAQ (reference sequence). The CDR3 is CASSRENQPQHF. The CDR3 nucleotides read TGTGCCAGCAGCCGAGAAAATCAGCCCCAGCATTTT.

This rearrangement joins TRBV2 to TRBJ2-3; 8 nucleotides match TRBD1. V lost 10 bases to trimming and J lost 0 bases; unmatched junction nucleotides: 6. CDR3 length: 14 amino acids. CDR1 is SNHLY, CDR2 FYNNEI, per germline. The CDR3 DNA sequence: TGTGCCACCCAACGGGACAGGAGCACAGATACGCAGTATTTT. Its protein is CATQRDRSTDTQYF.

CDR3 protein: CATSRAVTDTQYF. The CDR3 DNA reads TGTGCCACCAGCAGAGCGGTCACGGATACGCAGTATTTT. The genes are TRBV15 and TRBJ2-3; D unresolved. V gave up 1 base and J gave up 6 bases, with 8 bases separating them. The CDR3 contains 13 residues. Germline V gives CDR1 LNHNV, CDR2 YYDKDF (reference sequence).

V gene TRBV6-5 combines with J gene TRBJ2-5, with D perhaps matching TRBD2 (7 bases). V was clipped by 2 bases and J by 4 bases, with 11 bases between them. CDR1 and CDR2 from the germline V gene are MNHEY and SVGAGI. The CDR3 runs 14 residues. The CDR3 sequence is CASSYGAGAETQYF. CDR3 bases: TGTGCCAGCAGTTACGGGGCGGGGGCAGAGACCCAGTACTTC.

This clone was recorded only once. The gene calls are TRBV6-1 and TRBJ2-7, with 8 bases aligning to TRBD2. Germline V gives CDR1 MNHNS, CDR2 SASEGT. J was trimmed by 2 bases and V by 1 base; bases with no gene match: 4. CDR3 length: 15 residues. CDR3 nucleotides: TGTGCCAGCAGTGAAGATGGAGCGGGGGCCTACGAGCAGTACTTC. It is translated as CASSEDGAGAYEQYF.

The CDR3 coding sequence is TGTGCCAGCAGCCTCAGGGGGGATTACGAGCAGTACTTC. The encoded protein is CASSLRGDYEQYF. The J gene is TRBJ2-7, the V gene TRBV7-2, with a tentative D call TRBD1 (7 bases). CDR3 length equals 13 residues. V shed 5 bases and J shed 4 bases, with 12 bases lying between them. The germline CDR1 and CDR2 sequences are SGHTA and FQGNSA.

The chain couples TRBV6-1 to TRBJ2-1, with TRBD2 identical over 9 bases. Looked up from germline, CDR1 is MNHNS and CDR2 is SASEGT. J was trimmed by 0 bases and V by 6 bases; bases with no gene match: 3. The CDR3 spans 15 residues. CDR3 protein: CASRGGGGSYNEQFF. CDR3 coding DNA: TGTGCCAGCAGAGGCGGGGGGGGCTCCTACAATGAGCAGTTCTTC.

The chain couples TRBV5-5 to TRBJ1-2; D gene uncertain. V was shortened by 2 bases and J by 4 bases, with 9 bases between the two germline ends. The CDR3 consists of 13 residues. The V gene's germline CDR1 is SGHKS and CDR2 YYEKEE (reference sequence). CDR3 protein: CASSLDGTYGYTF. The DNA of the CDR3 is TGTGCCAGCAGCTTAGACGGTACCTATGGCTACACCTTC.

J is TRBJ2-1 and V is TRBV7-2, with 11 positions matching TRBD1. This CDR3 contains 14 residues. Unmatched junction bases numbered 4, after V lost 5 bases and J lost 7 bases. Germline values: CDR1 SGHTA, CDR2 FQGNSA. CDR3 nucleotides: TGTGCCAGCAGCAGGACAGGGGGCTATAATGAGCAGTTCTTC. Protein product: CASSRTGGYNEQFF.

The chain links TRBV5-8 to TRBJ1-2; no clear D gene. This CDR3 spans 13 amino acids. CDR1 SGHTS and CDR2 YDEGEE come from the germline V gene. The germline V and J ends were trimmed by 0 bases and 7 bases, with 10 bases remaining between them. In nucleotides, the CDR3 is TGTGCCAGCAGCTTGGGGTTTCACCTTGGCTACACCTTC. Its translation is CASSLGFHLGYTF.

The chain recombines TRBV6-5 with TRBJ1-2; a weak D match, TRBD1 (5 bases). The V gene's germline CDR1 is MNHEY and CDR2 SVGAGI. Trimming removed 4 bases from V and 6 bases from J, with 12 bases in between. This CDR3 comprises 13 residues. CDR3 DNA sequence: TGTGCCAGCAGTTGTGGCCAGGGAGATGGCTACACCTTC. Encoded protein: CASSCGQGDGYTF.

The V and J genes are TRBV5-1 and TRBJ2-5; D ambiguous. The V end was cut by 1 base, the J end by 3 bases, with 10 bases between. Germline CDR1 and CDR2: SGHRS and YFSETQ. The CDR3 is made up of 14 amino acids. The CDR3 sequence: CASSLLGSEETQYF. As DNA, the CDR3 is TGCGCCAGCAGCTTGTTGGGGTCCGAAGAGACCCAGTACTTC.

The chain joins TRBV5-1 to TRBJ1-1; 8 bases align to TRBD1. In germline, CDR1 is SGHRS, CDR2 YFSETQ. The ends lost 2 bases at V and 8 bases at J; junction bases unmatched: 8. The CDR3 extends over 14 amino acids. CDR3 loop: CASSLGQGLLEAFF. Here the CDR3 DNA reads TGCGCCAGCAGCTTAGGACAGGGACTGCTAGAAGCTTTCTTT.

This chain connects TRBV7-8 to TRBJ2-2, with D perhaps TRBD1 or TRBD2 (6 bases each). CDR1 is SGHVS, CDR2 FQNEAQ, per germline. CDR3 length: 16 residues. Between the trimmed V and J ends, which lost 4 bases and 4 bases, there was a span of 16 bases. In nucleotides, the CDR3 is TGTGCCAGCAGCTCCTTGCCGGGGGCGCGCACCGGGGAGCTGTTTTTT. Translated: CASSSLPGARTGELFF.

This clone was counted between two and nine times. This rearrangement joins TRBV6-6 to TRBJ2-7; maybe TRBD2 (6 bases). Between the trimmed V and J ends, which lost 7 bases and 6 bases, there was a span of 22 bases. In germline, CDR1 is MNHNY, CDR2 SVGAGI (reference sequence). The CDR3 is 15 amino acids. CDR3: CASTTYPGEPVEQYF. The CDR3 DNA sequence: TGTGCCAGCACCACATACCCGGGGGAACCCGTCGAGCAGTACTTC.

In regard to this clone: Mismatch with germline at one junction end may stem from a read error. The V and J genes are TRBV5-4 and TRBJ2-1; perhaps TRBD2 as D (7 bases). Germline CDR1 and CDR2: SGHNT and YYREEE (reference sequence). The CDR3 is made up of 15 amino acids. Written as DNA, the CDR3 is TGTGCCAGCAGCTTGCGGTTTGCGGGGGCCCTGGGAGTGGTCTTC. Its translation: CASSLRFAGALGVVF.

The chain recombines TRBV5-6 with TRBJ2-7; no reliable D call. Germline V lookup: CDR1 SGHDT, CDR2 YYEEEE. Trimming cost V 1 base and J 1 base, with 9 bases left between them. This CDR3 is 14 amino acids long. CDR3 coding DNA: TGTGCCAGCAGCTTGCGAGGACGGTCCTACGAGCAGTACTTC. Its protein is CASSLRGRSYEQYF.